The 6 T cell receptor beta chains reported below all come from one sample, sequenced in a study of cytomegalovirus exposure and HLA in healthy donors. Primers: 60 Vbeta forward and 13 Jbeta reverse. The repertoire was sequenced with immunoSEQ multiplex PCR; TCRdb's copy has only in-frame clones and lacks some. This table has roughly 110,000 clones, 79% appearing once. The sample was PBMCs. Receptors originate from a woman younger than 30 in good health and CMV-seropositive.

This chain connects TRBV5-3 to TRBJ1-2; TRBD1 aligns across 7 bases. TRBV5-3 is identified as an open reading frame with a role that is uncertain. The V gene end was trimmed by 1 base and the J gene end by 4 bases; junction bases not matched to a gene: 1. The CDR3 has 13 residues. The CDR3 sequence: CARSLRDSYGYTF. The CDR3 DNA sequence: TGTGCCAGAAGCTTGAGGGACAGCTATGGCTACACCTTC.

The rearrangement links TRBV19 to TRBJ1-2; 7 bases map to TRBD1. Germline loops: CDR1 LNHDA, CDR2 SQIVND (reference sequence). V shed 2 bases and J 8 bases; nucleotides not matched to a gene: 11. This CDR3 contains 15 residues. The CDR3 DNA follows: TGTGCCAGTAGTATATTGGTAGGAGGGGGCTGGGGCTACACCTTC. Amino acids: CASSILVGGGWGYTF.

This CDR3 is CASSLEAGSPVYEQYF. CDR3 DNA sequence: TGCGCCAGCAGCTTGGAAGCGGGATCTCCAGTCTACGAGCAGTACTTC. The rearrangement uses TRBV5-1 and TRBJ2-7; 7 bases are shared with TRBD2. The CDR3 is 16 residues long. Trimming took 0 bases from V and 3 from J; bases not matched to a gene: 9. Looked up from germline, CDR1 is SGHRS and CDR2 is YFSETQ. The whole variable domain, remainder taken from reference TRBV5-1 and TRBJ2-7, is KAGVTQTPRYLIKTRGQQVTLSCSPISGHRSVSWYQQTPGQGLQFLFEYFSETQRNKGNFPGRFSGRQFSNSRSEMNVSTLELGDSALYLCASSLEAGSPVYEQYFGPGTRLTVT.

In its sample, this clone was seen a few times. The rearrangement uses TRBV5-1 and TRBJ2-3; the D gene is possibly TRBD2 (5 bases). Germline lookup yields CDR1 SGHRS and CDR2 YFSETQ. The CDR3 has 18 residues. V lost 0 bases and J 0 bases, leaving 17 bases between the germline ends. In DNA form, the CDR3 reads TGCGCCAGCAGCTTGGGGCCGGCGAGGGCCCTAAGCACAGATACGCAGTATTTT. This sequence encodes CASSLGPARALSTDTQYF.

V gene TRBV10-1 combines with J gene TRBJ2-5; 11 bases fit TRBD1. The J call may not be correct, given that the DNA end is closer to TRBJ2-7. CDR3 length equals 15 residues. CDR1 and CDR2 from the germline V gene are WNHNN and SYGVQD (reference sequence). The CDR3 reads CASSEFRTGGDEQYF. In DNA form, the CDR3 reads TGCGCCAGCAGTGAGTTTAGGACAGGGGGCGACGAGCAGTACTTC.

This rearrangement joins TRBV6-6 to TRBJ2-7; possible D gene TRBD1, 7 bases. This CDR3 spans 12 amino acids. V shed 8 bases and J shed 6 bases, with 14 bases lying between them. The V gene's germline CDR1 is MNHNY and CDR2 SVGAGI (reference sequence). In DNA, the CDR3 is TGTGCCAGCTCCTCCCAGGGGGGCGAGCAGTACTTC. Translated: CASSSQGGEQYF.